This is a list of T cell receptor beta chains from one sample in a study of T-cell reconstitution after alpha-beta-depleted transplantation in children. Each CDR3 protein gets one entry after TCRdb re-called the PCR reads with MiXCR. This sample has roughly 200,000 distinct CDR3 sequences; around 9.2% occur once, and the top ten carry less than 40%. Sequencing was performed on PBMCs, mostly from graft donor cells, taken 360 days after TCRalphabeta/CD19-depleted stem cell transplant. The receptor set was obtained from a male patient aged 2-15 years who had a stem cell transplant for acute myeloid leukemia, so the T cells may come from the graft donor. The CDR3 runs from the conserved cysteine through the conserved F or W. The order of the fields is J gene, D gene, V gene, clone size, CDR3 protein, CDR3 DNA. D genes are given only for firm matches. Size is stated for part of the rows, as once, few or many counts, or as a class when the clone is expanded.

>TRBJ2-1|.|TRBV10-3|many
CAISESIGLLYNEQFF
TGTGCCATCAGTGAGTCGATCGGGCTGCTCTACAATGAGCAGTTCTTC
>TRBJ1-1|.|TRBV5-1|.
CASSLALVGPTEAFF
TGCGCCAGCAGCTTGGCCTTGGTAGGGCCCACTGAAGCTTTCTTT
>TRBJ2-5|TRBD2|TRBV12-3/TRBV12-4|few
CASSRDYGSKTQYF
TGTGCCAGCAGTCGGGACTATGGATCGAAGACCCAGTACTTC
>TRBJ2-7|TRBD2|TRBV6-5|.
CASSYGREGYEQYF
TGTGCCAGCAGTTACGGGCGGGAGGGGTACGAGCAGTACTTC
>TRBJ2-7|TRBD2|TRBV5-1|.
CASSSLAGVGEQYF
TGCGCCAGCAGCTCTCTAGCGGGAGTTGGGGAGCAGTACTTC
>TRBJ2-5|.|TRBV20-1|.
CSAPAWVRGYQETQYF
TGCAGTGCTCCGGCGTGGGTGAGGGGATACCAAGAGACCCAGTACTTC
>TRBJ2-2|.|TRBV25-1|many
CASSESTGLTGELFF
TGTGCCAGCAGTGAATCAACAGGGCTCACCGGGGAGCTGTTTTTT
>TRBJ2-1|.|TRBV27|few
CASSFGAREQFF
TGTGCCAGCAGTTTCGGAGCCCGGGAGCAGTTCTTC
>TRBJ1-5|TRBD1|TRBV12-3/TRBV12-4|.
CASSSGQGIQPQHF
TGTGCCAGCAGCAGTGGACAGGGGATTCAGCCCCAGCATTTT
>TRBJ2-1|TRBD1|TRBV7-9|many
CASSGGQGSYNEQFF
TGTGCCAGCAGCGGGGGACAGGGGTCCTACAATGAGCAGTTCTTC
>TRBJ2-3|.|TRBV5-1|few
CASSLGRVAGTDTQYF
TGCGCCAGCAGCCTTGGTAGAGTAGCAGGCACAGATACGCAGTATTTT
>TRBJ2-5|TRBD1|TRBV7-9|.
CASSKTGTEETQYF
TGTGCCAGCAGCAAGACCGGGACAGAAGAGACCCAGTACTTC
>TRBJ1-2|.|TRBV5-1|many
CASSNPARGPNGYTF
TGCGCCAGCAGCAACCCGGCCCGGGGGCCGAATGGCTACACCTTC
>TRBJ1-4|.|TRBV20-1|many
CSAKQRPNEKLFF
TGCAGTGCTAAACAGAGACCTAATGAAAAACTGTTTTTT
>TRBJ2-1|.|TRBV7-2|many
CASSASAYNEQFF
TGTGCCAGCAGCGCGAGCGCCTACAATGAGCAGTTCTTC
>TRBJ1-6|.|TRBV6-5|many
CASSYSLVRVNYNSPLHF
TGTGCCAGCAGTTACTCGCTTGTGAGGGTAAACTATAATTCACCCCTCCACTTT
>TRBJ1-2|TRBD1|TRBV15|.
CATSRKQGATGYTF
TGTGCCACCAGCAGGAAACAGGGGGCAACTGGCTACACCTTC
>TRBJ2-4|TRBD2|TRBV29-1|few
CSVGLAGGLAKNIQYF
TGCAGCGTTGGACTAGCGGGGGGTCTAGCCAAAAACATTCAGTACTTC
>TRBJ2-1|TRBD1|TRBV6-2/TRBV6-3|.
CASTSDRGLRYNEQFF
TGTGCCAGCACCTCCGACAGGGGCCTCAGGTACAATGAGCAGTTCTTC
>TRBJ2-2|TRBD1|TRBV10-3|many
CAISGRTGRTGELFF
TGTGCCATCAGTGGGAGGACAGGGCGCACCGGGGAGCTGTTTTTT
>TRBJ1-5|.|TRBV6-1|many
CASRAHVNQPQHF
TGTGCCAGCAGGGCACACGTCAATCAGCCCCAGCATTTT
>TRBJ2-5|.|TRBV29-1|few
CSVELEAETQYF
TGCAGCGTTGAACTTGAGGCGGAGACCCAGTACTTC
>TRBJ1-1|.|TRBV5-1|many
CASSLEDVELGEAFF
TGCGCCAGCAGCTTGGAGGACGTGGAACTTGGTGAAGCTTTCTTT
>TRBJ1-1|.|TRBV5-1|many
CASSLGFRSSEAFF
TGCGCCAGCAGCTTAGGCTTTAGGAGCTCTGAAGCTTTCTTT
>TRBJ1-4|.|TRBV5-1|many
CASSPRGDEKLFF
TGCGCCAGCAGCCCCCGGGGGGATGAAAAACTGTTTTTT
>TRBJ1-4|.|TRBV20-1|many
CSAREGQKNEKLFF
TGCAGTGCTAGAGAGGGTCAGAAGAATGAAAAACTGTTTTTT
>TRBJ2-2|TRBD2|TRBV29-1|.
CSVTGTRGDVAGELFF
TGCAGCGTAACCGGGACTAGGGGGGACGTTGCCGGGGAGCTGTTTTTT
>TRBJ2-4|.|TRBV12-3/TRBV12-4|many
CASSFSGGGASKNIQYF
TGTGCCAGCAGTTTCTCGGGTGGGGGGGCAAGCAAAAACATTCAGTACTTC
>TRBJ2-5|.|TRBV7-2|.
CASSLGVAGSETQYF
TGTGCCAGCAGCTTAGGGGTTGCGGGCTCAGAGACCCAGTACTTC
>TRBJ1-1|.|TRBV12-3/TRBV12-4|many
CASSSREQVRAFF
TGTGCCAGCAGTTCCCGGGAACAAGTACGAGCTTTCTTT
>TRBJ1-4|.|TRBV12-3/TRBV12-4|many
CASSLARWGEKLFF
TGTGCCAGCAGTCTCGCGAGGTGGGGAGAAAAACTGTTTTTT
>TRBJ1-5|.|TRBV6-2/TRBV6-3|many
CASSAHRGFRNQPQHF
TGTGCCAGCAGTGCCCACCGAGGTTTCCGCAATCAGCCCCAGCATTTT
>TRBJ2-7|TRBD1|TRBV12-3/TRBV12-4|.
CASSLGQGIHEQYF
TGTGCCAGCAGTTTGGGACAGGGTATCCACGAGCAGTACTTC
>TRBJ2-7|TRBD1|TRBV2|many
CASSPDRGLYEQYF
TGTGCCAGCAGCCCTGACAGGGGGCTCTACGAGCAGTACTTC
>TRBJ1-5|.|TRBV12-3/TRBV12-4|few
CASSLNRGNQPQHF
TGTGCCAGCAGTTTGAACAGGGGCAATCAGCCCCAGCATTTT
>TRBJ1-1|.|TRBV5-5|many
CASSLNTLNTEAFF
TGTGCCAGCAGCTTGAATACGTTGAACACTGAAGCTTTCTTT
>TRBJ1-5|.|TRBV5-6|many
CASSLRGYQPQHF
TGTGCCAGCAGTTTAAGGGGTTATCAGCCCCAGCATTTT
>TRBJ2-7|.|TRBV20-1|.
CSARRSGSSYEQYF
TGCAGTGCTAGGAGGTCGGGCAGCTCCTACGAGCAGTACTTC
>TRBJ2-1|TRBD2|TRBV12-3/TRBV12-4|few
CASSSKRGGYNEQFF
TGTGCCAGCAGTTCCAAGCGGGGGGGTTACAATGAGCAGTTCTTC
>TRBJ2-3|TRBD2|TRBV20-1|.
CSALTSGRQDTQYF
TGCAGTGCCCTGACTAGCGGGAGACAAGATACGCAGTATTTT
>TRBJ2-4|.|TRBV15|few
CATSSEDQDYNLIQYF
TGTGCCACCAGCTCGGAAGATCAGGACTACAATCTCATTCAGTACTTC
>TRBJ2-1|.|TRBV12-3/TRBV12-4|.
CASSTSSRTYNEQFF
TGTGCCAGCAGTACTAGCTCCCGAACCTACAATGAGCAGTTCTTC
>TRBJ2-7|TRBD2|TRBV20-1|.
CSARGGRVNEQYF
TGCAGTGCTAGAGGGGGGAGGGTTAACGAGCAGTACTTC
>TRBJ2-1|.|TRBV20-1|.
CSASGAGSSYNEQFF
TGCAGTGCTAGCGGGGCCGGAAGCTCCTACAATGAGCAGTTCTTC
>TRBJ1-2|.|TRBV12-3/TRBV12-4|few
CASSPWTERYGYTF
TGTGCCAGCAGTCCCTGGACAGAGAGATATGGCTACACCTTC